This TCR beta chain was sequenced during a study of PD-1 blockade in classical Hodgkin lymphoma. Whole-study context: With a 2-week interval, patients received intravenous nivolumab at 3 mg/kg. Notes on the study in general: Lower baseline TCR diversity was reported for newly diagnosed patients than for healthy donors. Whereas CD4+ TCR diversity had risen significantly by C4D1, CD8+ TCR diversity had not. Baseline diversity was lower in partial responders and progressors than complete responders.

Each patient relapsed following autologous stem cell transplantation, and prior brentuximab vedotin exposure differed. The V gene end was trimmed by 5 bases and the J gene end by 1 base; junction bases not matched to a gene: 7. Looked up from germline, CDR1 is LNHDA and CDR2 is SQIVND (reference sequence). This CDR3 is 15 amino acids long. Note on this clone: Its specificity is unknown.

The data were produced by immunoSEQ multiplex PCR, yet TCRdb's version contains in-frame clones alone and is incomplete. The table records about 97,000 clones, 80% to 85% of them present only once. Sequencing was performed on peripheral blood mononuclear cells (PBMCs), taken at baseline. The genes are TRBV19 and TRBJ1-1, with 7 bases aligning to TRBD1. This sequence was found in a human donor with classical Hodgkin lymphoma. The DNA of the CDR3 is TGTGCCAGTAGTGCCAAACAGGGGCGGAACACTGAAGCTTTCTTT. Amino acid sequence: CASSAKQGRNTEAFF.